One sample yielded the 3 T cell receptor beta chains listed below, sequenced in a study of T cells after posttransplantation cyclophosphamide. The assay was immunoSEQ multiplex PCR, and TCRdb's table has in-frame clones only and misses some. The repertoire shows some 40,000 clones, none seen only once; the top ten take roughly 5.8%. Sequences were obtained from PBMCs. These receptors were collected from a man aged 25 to 40 in good health and a related stem cell transplant donor.

At least ten counts were recorded for this clone. The genes are TRBV5-4 and TRBJ2-1; D gene unclear. CDR3 length: 14 amino acids. V was clipped by 4 bases and J by 2 bases, with 10 bases between them. Germline V gene lookup returns CDR1 SGHNT and CDR2 YYREEE (reference sequence). CDR3 sequence (DNA): TGTGCCAGCAGCCCCCATACGGCCTACAATGAGCAGTTCTTC. Amino acids: CASSPHTAYNEQFF. Complete variable domain (other parts from reference TRBV5-4 and TRBJ2-1): ETGVTQSPTHLIKTRGQQVTLRCSSQSGHNTVSWYQQALGQGPQFIFQYYREEENGRGNFPPRFSGLQFPNYSSELNVNALELDDSALYLCASSPHTAYNEQFFGPGTRLTVL.

This clone was counted at least ten times. This CDR3 is CASSLGSGHQPQHF. CDR3 bases: TGTGCCAGCAGCTTGGGGTCAGGGCATCAGCCCCAGCATTTT. This chain links TRBV5-6 with TRBJ1-5; the D gene is possibly TRBD1 (5 bases). The CDR3 is 14 amino acids. Germline values: CDR1 SGHDT, CDR2 YYEEEE. The V end was cut by 0 bases, the J end by 5 bases, with 9 bases between.

Many counts were recorded for this clone. The chain couples TRBV7-9 to TRBJ2-1; D is unresolved. The V gene lost 1 base and the J gene lost 3 bases, with 7 bases spanning the gap. The CDR3 extends over 14 amino acids. Germline CDR1 SEHNR, CDR2 FQNEAQ (reference sequence). The CDR3 coding sequence is TGTGCCAGCAGCTTAGGGCAGTACTACAATGAGCAGTTCTTC. It is translated as CASSLGQYYNEQFF. Full variable domain (remainder filled in from reference TRBV7-9 and TRBJ2-1): DTGVSQNPRHKITKRGQNVTFRCDPISEHNRLYWYRQTLGQGPEFLTYFQNEAQLEKSRLLSDRFSAERPKGSFSTLEIQRTEQGDSAMYLCASSLGQYYNEQFFGPGTRLTVL.